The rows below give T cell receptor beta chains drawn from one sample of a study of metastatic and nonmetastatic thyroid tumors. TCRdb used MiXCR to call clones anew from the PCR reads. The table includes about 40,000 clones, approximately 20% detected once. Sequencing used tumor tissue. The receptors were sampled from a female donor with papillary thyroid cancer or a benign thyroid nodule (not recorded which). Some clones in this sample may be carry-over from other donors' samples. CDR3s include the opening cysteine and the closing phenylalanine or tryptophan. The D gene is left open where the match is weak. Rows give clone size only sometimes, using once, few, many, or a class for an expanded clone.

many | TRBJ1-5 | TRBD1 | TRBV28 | TGTGCCAGCAGTTCCCCGGGGGGACAGGAGGGGAAGAACAATCAGCCCCAGCATTTT | CASSSPGGQEGKNNQPQHF
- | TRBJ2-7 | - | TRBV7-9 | TGTGCCAGCAGCTTAGTTGGGGGAGTCGAGCAGTACTTC | CASSLVGGVEQYF
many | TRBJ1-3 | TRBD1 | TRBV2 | TGTGCCAGCGACCGACAGGGAAACTCTGGAAACACCATATATTTT | CASDRQGNSGNTIYF
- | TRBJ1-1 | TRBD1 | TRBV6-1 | TGTGCCAGCAACACTGAAAGGGGCGTGAGGACAGGCACTGAAGCTTTCTTT | CASNTERGVRTGTEAFF
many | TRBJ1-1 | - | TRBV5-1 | TGCGCCAGCAGCCCGAATCGACAGAACACTGAAGCTTTCTTT | CASSPNRQNTEAFF
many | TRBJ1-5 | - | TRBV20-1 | TGCAGTGCAAACCCCACGGGGGCGGTTGGTCAGCCCCAGCATTTT | CSANPTGAVGQPQHF
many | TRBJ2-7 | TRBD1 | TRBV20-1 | TGCAGTGCTAGGAGGGACAGGGTCTACGAGCAGTACTTC | CSARRDRVYEQYF
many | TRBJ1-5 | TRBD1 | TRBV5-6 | TGTGCCAGCAGCTTGCGACAGGGTAGGTCCAATCAGCCCCAGCATTTT | CASSLRQGRSNQPQHF
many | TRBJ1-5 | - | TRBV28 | TGTGCCAGCAGCGGTCGGAGGGGGACTCGAGGGAGCAATCAGCCCCAGCATTTT | CASSGRRGTRGSNQPQHF
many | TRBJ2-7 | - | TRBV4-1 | TGCGCCAGCAGCTTGCGTCATGAGACCAACTCCTACGAGCAGTACTTC | CASSLRHETNSYEQYF
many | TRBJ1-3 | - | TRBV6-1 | TGTGCCAGCGGGGGCTCTGGAAACACCATATATTTT | CASGGSGNTIYF
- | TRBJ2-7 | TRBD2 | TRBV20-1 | TGCAGTGCCCGCTCCGGGACTAGTTACGAGCAGTACTTC | CSARSGTSYEQYF
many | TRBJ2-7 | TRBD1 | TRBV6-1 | TGTGCCAGCAGGAGACAGGGTTCGAGGTACGAGCAGTACTTC | CASRRQGSRYEQYF
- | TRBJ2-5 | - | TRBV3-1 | TGTGCCAGCAGCCAAGAGGCAGGGGCCATTCAGACCCAGTACTTC | CASSQEAGAIQTQYF
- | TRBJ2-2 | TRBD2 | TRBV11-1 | TGTGCCAGCAGCTTAGTTCGGGCTAGCGGGAGGGCCGGAGCCGGGGAGCTGTTTTTT | CASSLVRASGRAGAGELFF
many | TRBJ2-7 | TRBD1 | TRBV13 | TGTGCCAGCAGCTTAGGCTGGGACAGGGGTAGGTACGAGCAGTACTTC | CASSLGWDRGRYEQYF
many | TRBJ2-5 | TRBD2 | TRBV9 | TGTGCCAGCAGCGCGACTAGCGGGAGGGAGACCCAGTACTTC | CASSATSGRETQYF
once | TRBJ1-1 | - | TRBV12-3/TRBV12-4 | TGTGCCAGCAAACTCTCAGGGAACACTGAAGCTTTCTTT | CASKLSGNTEAFF
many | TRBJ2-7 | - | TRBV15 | TGTGCCACCAGCACAGGGTCCTCCTACGAGCAGTACTTC | CATSTGSSYEQYF
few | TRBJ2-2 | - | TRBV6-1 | TGTGCCAGCAGTGAACCTCCGGGACATGGACTCTGTGAGCTGTTTTTT | CASSEPPGHGLCELFF
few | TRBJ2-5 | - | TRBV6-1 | TGTGCCACCTCGTCGGGACACAGCCAAGAGACACAGTACTTC | CATSSGHSQETQYF
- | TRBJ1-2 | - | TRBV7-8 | TGTGCCAGCAGCTTAGCAGGCGGTTTCGATGGCTACACCTTC | CASSLAGGFDGYTF
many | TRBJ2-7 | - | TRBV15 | TGTGCCACCAGCAGAGATTTGGTGGGCAGGGGATCTTACGAGCAGTACTTC | CATSRDLVGRGSYEQYF
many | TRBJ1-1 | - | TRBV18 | TGTGCCAGCTCACCACCGAGCGTGAACACTGAAGCTTTCTTT | CASSPPSVNTEAFF
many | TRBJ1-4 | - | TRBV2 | TGTGCCAGCAGTGCGGCGCAGGGGCTTAATGAAAAACTGTTTTTT | CASSAAQGLNEKLFF
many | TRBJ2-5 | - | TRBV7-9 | TGTGCCAGCAGCCTGCAAGAGACCCAGTACTTC | CASSLQETQYF
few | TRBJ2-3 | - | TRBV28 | TGTGCCAGCATCGGACTCGAGGTCTCTAGCACAGATACGCAGTATTTT | CASIGLEVSSTDTQYF
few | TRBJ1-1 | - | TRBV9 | TGTGCCAGCGGGGGACTGAACACTGAAGCTTTCTTT | CASGGLNTEAFF
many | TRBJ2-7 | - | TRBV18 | TGTGCCAGCTCACCGGGTAGTTACGAGCAGTACTTC | CASSPGSYEQYF
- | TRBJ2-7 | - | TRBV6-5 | TGTGCCAGCAGTTACTCGGTCCAGGGACCCTACGAACAGTACTTC | CASSYSVQGPYEQYF
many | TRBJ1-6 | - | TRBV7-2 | TGTGCCAGCAGCTTAGGGGAGCGTCCTACCTATAATTCACCCCTCCACTTT | CASSLGERPTYNSPLHF
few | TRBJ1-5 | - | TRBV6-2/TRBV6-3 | TGTGCCAACAGTTACCACGGCGGGGGTCAGCCCCAGCATTTT | CANSYHGGGQPQHF
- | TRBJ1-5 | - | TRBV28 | TGTGCCAGCAGTTGGGGGGACAATCAGCCCCAGCATTTT | CASSWGDNQPQHF
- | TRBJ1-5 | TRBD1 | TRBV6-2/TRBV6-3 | TGTGCCAGCATATCAAAACGGACAGGGACCCTCCATCCCCAGCGTTTT | CASISKRTGTLHPQRF
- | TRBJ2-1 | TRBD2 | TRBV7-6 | TGTGCCAGCAGCAGATCCGGGACTACAATCTCCTACAATGGGCAGTTCTTC | CASSRSGTTISYNGQFF
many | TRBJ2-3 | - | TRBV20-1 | TGCAGTGCTCCACGAGGCGGGCCCACAGATACGCAGTATTTT | CSAPRGGPTDTQYF